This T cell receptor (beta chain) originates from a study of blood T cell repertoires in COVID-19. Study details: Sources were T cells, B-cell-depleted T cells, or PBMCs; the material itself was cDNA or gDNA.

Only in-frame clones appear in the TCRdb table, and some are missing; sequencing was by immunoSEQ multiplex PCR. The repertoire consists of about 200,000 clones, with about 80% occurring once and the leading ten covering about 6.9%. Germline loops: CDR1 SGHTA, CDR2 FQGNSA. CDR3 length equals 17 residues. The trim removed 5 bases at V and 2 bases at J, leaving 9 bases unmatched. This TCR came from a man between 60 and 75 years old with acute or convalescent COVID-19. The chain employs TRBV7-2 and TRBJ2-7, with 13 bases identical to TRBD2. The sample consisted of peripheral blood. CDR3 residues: CASSPGLAGPRTYEQYF. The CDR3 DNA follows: TGTGCCAGCAGCCCGGGACTAGCGGGGCCACGAACCTACGAGCAGTACTTC.